A single T cell receptor beta chain is shown here with its context. Generated by immunoSEQ multiplex PCR, the TCRdb table keeps only in-frame clones and is missing some. Of about 160,000 clones in the sample, 80% to 95% were seen once. These data belong to a study of blood T cell repertoires in COVID-19. Study background: Sources were T cells, B-cell-depleted T cells, or PBMCs; the material itself was cDNA or gDNA.

Germline CDR1 and CDR2: SGHRS and YFSETQ. V was pared by 2 bases and J by 1 base, with 4 bases of the junction left unmatched. There are 16 residues in the CDR3. Followed over time, Seattle patients had been enrolled while infection was active. This chain uses TRBV5-1 with TRBJ2-3; 10 nucleotides match TRBD2. Sequencing was done on a sample of peripheral blood. This TCR was recovered from a man aged 25-45 years with COVID-19, enrolled during active disease. CDR3 amino acids: CASSLIGLAGTDTQYF. For the CDR3, the DNA is TGCGCCAGCAGCTTAATCGGACTAGCGGGCACAGATACGCAGTATTTT.